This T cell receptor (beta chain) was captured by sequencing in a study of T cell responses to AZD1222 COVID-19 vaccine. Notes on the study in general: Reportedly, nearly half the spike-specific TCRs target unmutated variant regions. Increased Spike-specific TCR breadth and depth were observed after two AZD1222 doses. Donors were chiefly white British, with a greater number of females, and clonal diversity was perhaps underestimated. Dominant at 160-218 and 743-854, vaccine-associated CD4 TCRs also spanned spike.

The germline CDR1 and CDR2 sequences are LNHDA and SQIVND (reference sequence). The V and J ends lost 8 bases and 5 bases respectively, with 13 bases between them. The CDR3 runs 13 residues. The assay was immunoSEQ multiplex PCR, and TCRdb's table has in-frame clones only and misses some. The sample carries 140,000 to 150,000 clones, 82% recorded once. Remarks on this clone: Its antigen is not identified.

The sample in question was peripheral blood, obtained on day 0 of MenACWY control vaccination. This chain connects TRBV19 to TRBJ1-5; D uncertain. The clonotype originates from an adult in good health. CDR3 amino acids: CASRKTAHQPQHF. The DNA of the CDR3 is TGTGCCAGTCGGAAGACCGCTCATCAGCCCCAGCATTTT.